This record covers a single T cell receptor beta chain. Using its own MiXCR run on the PCR reads, TCRdb lists one record per CDR3 protein. The sample records approximately 11,000 distinct CDR3 sequences, 45% to 55% being singletons. The sample originates from a study of immune characterization of retroperitoneal liposarcoma. V lost 3 bases and J lost 8; bases outside the gene matches: 4. Per germline, CDR1 MRHNA and CDR2 SNTAGT. The CDR3 extends over 14 amino acids. What was sequenced was tumor tissue. The clonotype was recovered from a female donor with retroperitoneal liposarcoma. The chain joins TRBV6-4 to TRBJ2-1, with 10 bases matching TRBD1. In nucleotides, the CDR3 is TGTGCCAGCAGTGAGACAGGGGGCACGGATGAGCAGTTCTTC. Its protein product is CASSETGGTDEQFF.